The 27 T cell receptor beta chains below were found in one sample sequenced in a study of cytomegalovirus exposure and HLA in healthy donors. The PCR made use of 60 Vbeta and 13 Jbeta primers. Assay: immunoSEQ multiplex PCR; the TCRdb copy retains only in-frame clones and omits some. The table records approximately 120,000 clones, roughly 80% of them present only once. The sample was PBMCs. These receptors were collected from a man aged 25 to 40 in good health and CMV-seropositive.

V is TRBV7-6 and J is TRBJ2-3; 12 bases map to TRBD2. Germline V gene lookup returns CDR1 SGHVS and CDR2 FNYEAQ. The trim removed 3 bases at V and 7 bases at J, leaving 5 bases unmatched. The CDR3 has 15 residues. CDR3 protein: CASSLRLAGDYTQYF. CDR3 in DNA: TGTGCCAGCAGCTTGAGACTAGCGGGGGATTATACGCAGTATTTT.

This sequence joins TRBV2 and TRBJ1-5, with D possibly TRBD1 on 6 matching bases. This CDR3 spans 16 amino acids. V was trimmed by 2 bases and J by 6 bases, leaving 17 bases between them. Germline V gives CDR1 SNHLY, CDR2 FYNNEI. CDR3 coding DNA: TGTGCCAGCAGTGAAAGGGGGTCAAGGGACCGTCAGCCCCAGCATTTT. Amino acid sequence: CASSERGSRDRQPQHF.

This clone was picked up a small number of times. The chain joins TRBV7-6 to TRBJ2-5; TRBD1 agrees at 7 bases. Germline V lookup: CDR1 SGHVS, CDR2 FNYEAQ. V dropped 0 bases and J dropped 0; count of bases not matched to a gene: 1. The CDR3 spans 15 residues. DNA for the CDR3: TGTGCCAGCAGCTTAGCGGGGACAGACCAAGAGACCCAGTACTTC. It specifies CASSLAGTDQETQYF.

This chain connects TRBV27 to TRBJ2-5; the D is unclear. Trimming removed 1 base at V and 5 bases at J, with 11 bases between. Germline V gives CDR1 MNHEY, CDR2 SMNVEV (reference sequence). This CDR3 has 14 amino acids. The CDR3 loop is CASSLYRRSETQYF. In nucleotides, the CDR3 is TGTGCCAGCAGTTTATACCGCCGGAGTGAGACCCAGTACTTC.

The CDR3, as DNA: TGTGCCAGCAGTACACTTCAGGGTGGTGAGCAGTTCTTC. Residues: CASSTLQGGEQFF. J is TRBJ2-1 and V is TRBV2; D is perhaps TRBD1 (5 bases). The CDR3 loop spans 13 amino acids. Germline lookup yields CDR1 SNHLY and CDR2 FYNNEI. V dropped 5 bases and J dropped 9 bases, with 14 bases sitting between them.

The chain combines TRBV7-2 with TRBJ2-2; unclear D gene. The ends were cut back, 3 bases at V and 7 bases at J, with 6 bases in the middle. This CDR3 has 12 amino acids. Germline loops: CDR1 SGHTA, CDR2 FQGNSA. The CDR3 here is CASSFFVGELFF. CDR3 in DNA: TGTGCCAGCAGCTTTTTCGTCGGGGAGCTGTTTTTT.

V usage is TRBV11-2 and J usage is TRBJ1-4; D is unresolved. This CDR3 is 11 amino acids long. The V gene lost 4 bases and the J gene lost 6 bases, with 3 bases spanning the gap. Germline CDR1 is SGHAT and CDR2 is FQNNGV. CDR3 protein: CASSSDEKLFF. The CDR3 region has the DNA TGTGCCAGCAGCTCTGATGAAAAACTGTTTTTT.

The V and J genes are TRBV5-1 and TRBJ1-1, with a possible D match to TRBD1 (5 bases). V was cut by 4 bases and J by 1 base, with 11 bases left in between. This CDR3 region has 14 residues. In germline, CDR1 is SGHRS, CDR2 YFSETQ. CDR3 in DNA: TGCGCCAGCAGCGCAGGGAACCCGAACACTGAAGCTTTCTTT. Translation gives CASSAGNPNTEAFF.

This chain connects TRBV6-5 to TRBJ1-5, with 10 nucleotides matching TRBD1. Germline CDR1 and CDR2: MNHEY and SVGAGI. This CDR3 region has 14 residues. Losses at the gene ends were 5 bases for V and 15 bases for J; bases not matched to a gene: 13. CDR3 loop: CASSEGPEGQGRHF. Here the CDR3 DNA reads TGTGCCAGCAGTGAAGGACCTGAGGGACAGGGGAGGCATTTT.

The rearrangement joins TRBV6-5 to TRBJ1-1, with 11 bases fitting TRBD1. This CDR3 is built from 14 residues. V was pared by 7 bases and J by 10 bases, with 11 bases of the junction left unmatched. The germline gives CDR1 MNHEY, CDR2 SVGAGI. CDR3 in amino acids: CASNPGTGGTRAFF. For the CDR3, the DNA is TGTGCCAGCAACCCCGGGACAGGGGGAACCCGAGCTTTCTTT.

The CDR3 region has the DNA TGTGCCAGCAGTTTATTTGTCAGGGGGAACTATGGCTACACCTTC. This encodes CASSLFVRGNYGYTF. The chain carries TRBV28 and TRBJ1-2; 7 bases match TRBD1. The CDR3 loop spans 15 amino acids. J was trimmed by 2 bases and V by 1 base; bases with no gene match: 4. Germline assignment: CDR1 MDHEN and CDR2 SYDVKM.

This chain joins TRBV11-2 and TRBJ2-1, with D possibly TRBD1 on 6 matching bases. Germline CDR1 is SGHAT and CDR2 is FQNNGV. Trimming stripped 4 bases from V and 4 bases from J, with 14 bases between. This CDR3 is 15 amino acids long. The CDR3 bases are TGTGCCAGCAGCTCCGGGACAACTATATACAATGAGCAGTTCTTC. Its translation: CASSSGTTIYNEQFF.

The genes are TRBV6-5 and TRBJ1-2; TRBD1 aligns across 7 bases. The germline CDR1 and CDR2 sequences are MNHEY and SVGAGI. V gave up 6 bases and J gave up 5 bases; unmatched junction bases: 9. The CDR3 runs to 14 residues. This CDR3 reads CASSQWTGEYGYTF. CDR3 in DNA: TGTGCCAGCAGCCAATGGACAGGAGAGTATGGCTACACCTTC.

V and J are TRBV27 and TRBJ2-2; 8 nucleotides match TRBD2. There are 14 residues in the CDR3. Germline V gene sequence: CDR1 MNHEY, CDR2 SMNVEV (reference sequence). After removal of 8 bases from V and 5 bases from J, the junction contained 7 bases not matched to a gene. This CDR3 reads CASLGSGVTGELFF. The CDR3 DNA sequence: TGTGCCAGCCTCGGTAGCGGGGTTACCGGGGAGCTGTTTTTT.

The rearrangement joins TRBV7-2 to TRBJ2-4, with TRBD2 matching over 12 bases. This CDR3 region has 18 residues. Germline V gene data show CDR1 as SGHTA and CDR2 as FQGNSA. V lost 3 bases, J lost 2 bases, and 8 bases stayed unmatched. Written as DNA, the CDR3 is TGTGCCAGCAGCTTTACATCGACTAGCGGGGGAACCAAAAACATTCAGTACTTC. Its protein product is CASSFTSTSGGTKNIQYF.

This chain joins TRBV29-1 and TRBJ1-2; D possibly corresponds to TRBD1 (6 bases). The germline V gene has CDR1 SQVTM and CDR2 ANQGSEA. The CDR3 sequence is 13 residues long. Trimming took 5 bases from V and 4 from J, leaving 14 bases between them. Here the CDR3 reads CSVKGQGRYGYTF. The CDR3 coding sequence is TGCAGCGTTAAAGGGCAGGGGCGCTATGGCTACACCTTC.

The count of this clone is one. The chain combines TRBV10-3 with TRBJ1-6; tentative D call: TRBD1 (6 bases). In germline, CDR1 is ENHRY, CDR2 SYGVKD. The CDR3 extends over 15 amino acids. Trimming pared 2 bases from V and 5 bases from J, leaving 10 bases between. The CDR3 nucleotides read TGTGCCATCAGTGAGAAGGGGGTAAATAATTCACCCCTCCACTTT. Its translation: CAISEKGVNNSPLHF.

V and J are TRBV5-1 and TRBJ1-2; tentative D call: TRBD1 (6 bases). CDR3 length equals 15 residues. The ends were cut back, 1 base at V and 3 bases at J, with 13 bases in the middle. Germline assignment: CDR1 SGHRS and CDR2 YFSETQ. The CDR3 is CASSLSGRGDYGYTF. In DNA form, the CDR3 reads TGCGCCAGCAGCTTGTCAGGGAGGGGGGACTATGGCTACACCTTC. The variable domain in full, with the rest retrieved from reference TRBV5-1 and TRBJ1-2, is KAGVTQTPRYLIKTRGQQVTLSCSPISGHRSVSWYQQTPGQGLQFLFEYFSETQRNKGNFPGRFSGRQFSNSRSEMNVSTLELGDSALYLCASSLSGRGDYGYTFGSGTRLTVV.

This clone was seen a single time. The chain couples TRBV7-3 to TRBJ2-2; 13 nucleotides align to TRBD2. Germline V CDR1 and CDR2: SGHTA, FQGTGA. V was clipped by 5 bases and J by 0 bases; unmatched bases: 12. This CDR3 is 20 amino acids long. The CDR3 DNA reads TGTGCCAGCAGCCCACGACCGGGACTAGCGGGGTCAACGAACACCGGGGAGCTGTTTTTT. Amino acids: CASSPRPGLAGSTNTGELFF.

The rearrangement links TRBV7-3 to TRBJ2-7; TRBD1 might be the D (6 bases). V lost 5 bases and J lost 1, with 12 bases in between. Per germline, CDR1 SGHTA and CDR2 FQGTGA. The CDR3 runs to 14 residues. The CDR3 sequence is CASSPDRNSYEQYF. Here the CDR3 DNA reads TGTGCCAGCAGCCCCGACAGGAATTCCTACGAGCAGTACTTC.

The chain is built from TRBV12-5 and TRBJ2-5, with D possibly being TRBD1 (5 bases). Germline assignment: CDR1 LGHNT and CDR2 FRNRAP. V lost 6 bases, J lost 5 bases, and 19 bases lay in between. The CDR3 consists of 15 residues. The CDR3 coding sequence is TGTGCTAGTGGCCCAGGGATTCCAGGGCGGGAGACCCAGTACTTC. This sequence encodes CASGPGIPGRETQYF.

The rearrangement uses TRBV15 and TRBJ2-7; D not certain. Germline V gene data show CDR1 as LNHNV and CDR2 as YYDKDF (reference sequence). V was shortened by 0 bases and J by 0 bases, with 9 bases between the two germline ends. The CDR3 sequence is 15 residues long. The CDR3 protein is CATSRDEHFSYEQYF. CDR3 nucleotides: TGTGCCACCAGCAGAGATGAGCACTTCTCCTACGAGCAGTACTTC.

The chain combines TRBV7-2 with TRBJ2-2, with a weak D call TRBD2 (5 bases). Trimming removed 6 bases at V and 4 bases at J, with 12 bases between. The CDR3 sequence is 14 residues long. Germline loops: CDR1 SGHTA, CDR2 FQGNSA. CDR3 protein: CASSEWEFTGELFF. CDR3 sequence (DNA): TGTGCCAGCAGTGAGTGGGAGTTCACCGGGGAGCTGTTTTTT.

The chain is built from TRBV5-1 and TRBJ2-1; 12 positions agree with TRBD1. The junction had 14 bases not matched to a gene; V was cut back by 3 bases and J by 7 bases. Germline CDR1 reads SGHRS; CDR2 reads YFSETQ. The CDR3 has 18 residues. The CDR3 loop is CASSSPGTGGGLGNEQFF. The CDR3 DNA is TGCGCCAGCAGCTCGCCCGGGACAGGGGGCGGTCTTGGGAATGAGCAGTTCTTC.

The chain is built from TRBV2 and TRBJ1-1; the D gene is possibly TRBD1 (5 bases). The CDR3 consists of 14 residues. V lost 6 bases and J 3 bases, leaving 14 bases between the germline ends. Germline V gene data show CDR1 as SNHLY and CDR2 as FYNNEI. In DNA form, the CDR3 reads TGTGCCAGCAGGCGGGTCGGGGGGGACACTGAAGCTTTCTTT. Translated, it gives CASRRVGGDTEAFF. Supplemented by reference TRBV2 and TRBJ1-1, the full variable domain reads EPEVTQTPSHQVTQMGQEVILRCVPISNHLYFYWYRQILGQKVEFLVSFYNNEISEKSEIFDDQFSVERPDGSNFTLKIRSTKLEDSAMYFCASRRVGGDTEAFFGQGTRLTVV.

The sample holds one count of this clone. The chain employs TRBV5-6 and TRBJ2-5, with D possibly matching TRBD1 (8 bases). From germline, CDR1 is SGHDT and CDR2 YYEEEE. V was shortened by 4 bases and J by 5 bases, with 18 bases between the two germline ends. This CDR3 is built from 15 residues. CDR3 nucleotide sequence: TGTGCCAGCAGCACCGGGACAGGACTAGGGGAGACCCAGTACTTC. Translating gives CASSTGTGLGETQYF.

V usage is TRBV2 and J usage is TRBJ1-6; possible D gene TRBD1, 6 bases. CDR3 length: 13 amino acids. CDR1 is SNHLY, CDR2 FYNNEI, per germline. Trimming took off 6 bases at V and 4 bases at J, with 7 bases between the two ends. CDR3 amino acids: CASRQGYNSPLHF. The DNA of the CDR3 is TGTGCCAGCAGGCAGGGGTATAATTCACCCCTCCACTTT.